What follows is one TCR beta chain and its context. Only a few counts were recorded for this clonotype. No cognate antigen has been identified for it. Base-call qualities are not available, and no considerably larger clone is one nucleotide away. Trimming takes 4 bases from V and 0 bases from J, and the germline ends sit 13 bases apart. Via the germline V gene, CDR1 is SGHRS and CDR2 YFSETQ. From the cysteine up to the phenylalanine, the CDR3 has a length of 15 residues. Just the 45-base CDR3 DNA is kept, in frame starting at base 1. Libraries were prepared through RT-PCR. The reads were generated on a NextSeq 550. Using fastp at Q25 and MiXCR, TCRdb reprocessed the public reads and kept productive beta chains. Each CDR3 protein appears once, grouped with its most common genes and DNA. The sample contains 70,000 to 85,000 distinct CDR3 sequences, 26% of them found a single time. The ten biggest clones cover more than 25% of the sample.

This specimen belongs to a study of patients and donors after allogeneic stem cell transplantation (dated by TCRdb to 2018 to 2020). This sequence originates from a human donor who was either an allogeneic HSCT recipient or a stem cell or donor lymphocyte infusion donor (not recorded which). It is not recorded whose cells these are; they may come from a transplant donor. Material: blood, either unsorted or a sorted T cell fraction (not recorded which). The chain joins TRBV5-1 to TRBJ1-1; the D gene is not confidently resolved. The DNA sequence is TGCGCCAGCAGCATCGACGAAATCTTGAACACTGAAGCTTTCTTT. It encodes CASSIDEILNTEAFF.